What follows is one TCR beta chain and its context. As yet, its antigen is unknown. Regions amplified from RNA transcripts were the TCR beta CDR3 regions. HTBI primers drove first-round RT-PCR of the TCR CDR3. TCRdb ran MiXCR on the multiplex PCR reads and lists one entry per CDR3 protein. The sample lists roughly 740,000 distinct CDR3 sequences; about 15% were seen once. Germline values: CDR1 MNHEY, CDR2 SMNVEV (reference sequence). Trimming removed 5 bases at V and 4 bases at J, with 8 bases between. The CDR3 is 13 residues long. Investigators excluded patients with uncontrolled infection, other autoimmune disease, pregnancy or lactation. Fresh peripheral blood, 10 ml, was the source of the PBMCs. The sample originates from a study of T cells in Graves' hyperthyroidism and ophthalmopathy. Study-level points and caveats: Among clonotypes expanded in thyroid above 0.001, most were also found in blood.

This clonotype was obtained from a man in his late teens or twenties with Graves' hyperthyroidism. Sequencing was carried out using blood. The chain couples TRBV27 to TRBJ1-4, with no clear D. CDR3 residues: CASSPRFNEKLFF. The CDR3 DNA follows: TGTGCCAGCAGTCCCCGGTTTAATGAAAAACTGTTTTTT.